This T cell receptor (beta chain) was profiled in a study of Graves' ophthalmopathy and Graves' hyperthyroidism listed by TCRdb under 2018. Some background on the complete study: A patient counted as having stable hyperthyroidism if there was no progression to ophthalmopathy within 18 months of follow-up. The study used TCR beta repertoire signatures to distinguish Graves' ophthalmopathy from Graves' hyperthyroidism and to predict progression to ophthalmopathy. In total, under 150 blood samples were TCR-sequenced: around 42 ophthalmopathy, under 80 hyperthyroidism and roughly 17 hyperthyroidism-to-ophthalmopathy patients. To explore V-J signatures that separate ophthalmopathy from hyperthyroidism, a discovery set of about a hundred patients was enrolled, consisting of about 41 with ophthalmopathy and roughly 60 with stable hyperthyroidism. For independent validation, a separate cohort was made up of around 18 hyperthyroidism patients plus 17 patients who later progressed from hyperthyroidism to ophthalmopathy. In over five hyperthyroidism patients, T-cell repertoires of thyroid tissue and blood were compared. Following sampling, methimazole starting at 30 mg daily was administered to hyperthyroidism patients, and high-dose intravenous methylprednisolone was administered to ophthalmopathy patients. General conclusions and limits of the study: Most expanded thyroid clonotypes with frequency above 0.001 were also detected in blood, suggesting blood repertoires may reflect the thyroid immune response. Ophthalmopathy was separated from stable hyperthyroidism by the 13-signature model with 87.88% sensitivity and roughly 83% specificity in cross-validation and with 80%/75% in the test set. In validation, the model predicted ophthalmopathy progression with about 71% sensitivity and roughly 72% specificity; approximately 12 predicted patients were CT-confirmed with GO in a median of 6.5 months. Sample size was not predetermined statistically, and investigators were not blinded to group allocation.

Hyperthyroidism patients were newly diagnosed, were aged 18 to 65 years, and had a disease duration under 2 months. Patients with other autoimmune diseases, uncontrolled infections, pregnancy or lactation were excluded. Clinical symptoms, serum thyroxine, TRAb, thyroid ultrasound and orbital computed tomography were used for diagnosis. Total RNA was extracted using Trizol reagent, and RNA quality was checked on an Agilent 2100 Bioanalyzer. For repertoire sequencing, the TCR beta CDR3 regions were amplified from RNA transcripts. A first-round RT-PCR used HTBI primers with the Qiagen OneStep RT-PCR kit, followed by a second-round multiplex PCR, size selection and purification. Libraries were sequenced on an Illumina HiSeq2000 using paired-end 100 bp reads. Turning to the authors' computational methods: Reads were processed with SOAPnuke, discarding reads with adapters, uncalled bases, mean Phred below 15, or no exact constant-primer or identifier match. High-quality paired reads were merged with COPE v1.2.5. Each unique nucleotide sequence was treated as a clonotype, and MiTCR v1.1 was used to align the clonotypes to the IMGT TRB V, D and J references. The analysis was limited to V-J combinations with a frequency above 0.0001, which together covered around 99% of the repertoires. A TCR clonal expansion and chaos score per V-J combination was defined as the ratio of F50 clonal expansion to chaos observed in the TCRdist matrix. Welch's t-statistics and random forest were used to narrow the features down to around 12 V-J combinations, which were then fed into a naive Bayes classifier. The similarity between thyroid and blood repertoires was quantified using the Morisita-Horn index. TCRdb reran the public reads through fastp at Q25 and MiXCR, keeping productive beta chains. CDR3 protein duplicates are merged, each entry listing the most common genes and DNA. None of the V and J calls come from the authors' own analysis; TCRdb made them. For this sample there are about 550,000 distinct CDR3 sequences; under 45% appear just once. Over 3.5% of the sample belongs to the ten largest clones.

Regarding this clonotype: No antigen is known for it. Base qualities are not recorded, but no much larger clone differs from it by a single base.

This TCR derives from an adult man with Graves' hyperthyroidism. The material sequenced was peripheral blood or thyroid tissue (not recorded which).

The nucleotide sequence reads as follows: TGTGCCAGCTCACCCGAAGCCACCGCTCACAGTGAGCAGTACTTC. The translation is CASSPEATAHSEQYF. In this chain, TRBV18 is recombined with TRBJ2-7; there is no confident call for the D gene. Trimming costs V 3 bases and J 7 bases, and their ends lie 19 bases apart. CDR1 and CDR2 are read off the germline V gene as KGHSH and LQKENI. Its CDR3 holds 15 amino acids, cysteine through phenylalanine. Of the read, only the CDR3 DNA is kept; its 45 bases are in frame from base 1.